Detailed here is one T cell receptor beta chain. The antigen it binds to is not known. Within one base of it there is no much larger clone, and no base qualities were kept. These data come from a study of T cell responses to AZD1222 COVID-19 vaccine (dated by TCRdb to the early 2020s). A note on the overall study: AZD1222 recipients given second doses at about 4 weeks or at about 12 weeks were pooled, since spike-specific TCR depth and breadth were not found to differ between the two schedules. A total of 240 or so trial participants underwent TCR sequencing, of whom about 210 had received two doses of AZD1222 and around 25 had received two doses of the MenACWY control vaccine. Enrollment into the trials was organized by age into subgroups of 18-55, 56-69 and 70-plus years, and those subgroups contained about 160, 30 and 59 TCR-sequenced participants, respectively. Overall study outcomes, separate from this receptor: Epitopes outside the regions mutated in the B.1.351 and B.1.1.7 variants were reportedly recognized by nearly half of the unique spike-specific TCRs. Most participants were white British and females outnumbered males, and the authors suggested that clonal diversity may have been underestimated. The 56-69-year group was small, and its depth increase did not reach significance, likely because of low power. The whole spike protein was spanned by vaccine-associated CD4 TCRs, and dominant responses were seen in regions 160-218 and 743-854. Conclusions about previously exposed vaccinees are limited, since just 5 to 7 AZD1222 recipients were seropositive for SARS-CoV-2 at baseline. Because no samples from the day 14 peak response were available, repertoires could be characterized only after the peak T cell response. After two AZD1222 doses, spike-specific TCR breadth and depth were significantly higher than at day 0 and than in MenACWY recipients.

The CDR3 regions of human TCRbeta chains were analyzed by immunosequencing. As for the authors' bioinformatics: Repertoire TCRs were checked for matches against a reference library of SARS-CoV-2-specific TCRs that had been generated using the MIRA antigen-specificity platform. Breadth meant the fraction of unique TCRs that were SARS-CoV-2-associated, whereas depth meant the fraction of total T cells that were SARS-CoV-2-associated. Using the MIRA data, every spike-specific TCR was mapped to the spike region that the TCR reacted to and assigned to either a CD4 or a CD8 class. Log10-transformed breadth and depth values were compared by one-way ANOVA with Sidak's multiple comparisons tests. The table was pulled from immuneACCESS by TCRdb, which kept in-frame rearrangements only. Such tables lose some clones; where checked, under half of the loss comes from unresolved V genes, and the rest has no known cause. That table furnishes V, J and clone size, whereas the DNA furnished D and trimming. In this sample the table shows 80,000 or so clones, 87% of which occur a single time. The ten most abundant clones make up approximately 1.5% of the sample.

V gives up 2 bases and J gives up 5 bases, and the segment between their germline ends measures 6 bases. The germline V gene supplies CDR1 SGHTA and CDR2 FQGNSA. The CDR3 goes from the cysteine to the phenylalanine over 12 residues. The kept DNA is CDR3 alone, 36 bases in frame from the first base. The time point label of this sample denotes: baseline before first vaccination. The vaccinee samples were drawn from two UK trials, COV001 and COV002, one of which was a single-blind randomized controlled phase 2/3 trial testing AZD1222 (ChAdOx1 nCoV-19) in healthy adults. For TCRbeta chain sequencing, PBMC samples were collected from trial participants at day 0 and at day 28 after the second dose.

Sequencing used peripheral blood, obtained on day 0 of AZD1222 vaccination. This TCR derives from an adult in good health. The rearrangement joined TRBV7-2 to TRBJ2-5, with the D gene uncertain. The DNA sequence is TGTGCCAGCAGCTTATGGCGGGAGACCCAGTACTTC. This encodes CASSLWRETQYF.